This T cell receptor (beta chain) was profiled in a study of T cells after yellow fever vaccination. The sample holds many counts of this clonotype. They built TCR cDNA with 5'RACE template switching, a step that put in a universal primer site and UMIs. In TCRdb, the 5' RACE reads were re-called with MiXCR into one record per CDR3 protein. The sample includes about 140,000 distinct CDR3 sequences, around 6.3% of them seen just once. Trimming took off 5 bases at V and 0 bases at J, with 8 bases between the two ends. The CDR3 extends over 13 amino acids. Germline assignment: CDR1 DFQATT and CDR2 SNEGSKA (reference sequence).

The chain couples TRBV20-1 to TRBJ1-3; D is uncertain. The sample here was CD4+ T cells sorted from PBMCs, taken 10 days after the yellow fever booster vaccination. The clonotype comes from a man aged 25 to 40 who received the YFV17D yellow fever vaccine. CDR3 nucleotides: TGCAGTGCTCCCGACACCTCTGGAAACACCATATATTTT. Amino acid sequence: CSAPDTSGNTIYF.